This passage covers 8 T cell receptor beta chains from one sample sequenced in a study of T cells after yellow fever vaccination. TCRdb analysed the 5' RACE reads with MiXCR anew, one entry per CDR3 protein. The sample includes around 88,000 distinct CDR3 sequences, roughly 13% of them seen just once. The sequences come from CD8+ T cells not binding an NS4B(214-222) dextramer, sorted from PBMCs, collected roughly 20 days after the first yellow fever vaccination. The receptors derive from a man between 18 and 35 years old who received the YFV17D yellow fever vaccine.

The CDR3 protein is CASSLKGRNTGELFF. The CDR3 DNA is TGTGCCAGCAGCTTAAAAGGCAGAAATACCGGGGAGCTGTTTTTT. The rearrangement joins TRBV7-9 to TRBJ2-2; no clear D. The CDR3 loop spans 15 amino acids. In germline, CDR1 is SEHNR, CDR2 FQNEAQ (reference sequence). V lost 2 bases and J 5 bases, leaving 12 bases between the germline ends.

The CDR3 DNA is TGCAGTGCTAGTCGAGGGGACTATGGCTACACCTTC. Translating gives CSASRGDYGYTF. This chain links TRBV20-1 with TRBJ1-2; D perhaps matches TRBD1 (5 bases). The CDR3 covers 12 residues. Trimming removed 3 bases at V and 3 bases at J, with 8 bases between. The germline V gene encodes CDR1 DFQATT and CDR2 SNEGSKA (reference sequence).

The chain employs TRBV6-1 and TRBJ2-2; TRBD1 aligns across 7 bases. V was pared by 3 bases and J by 1 base, with 11 bases of the junction left unmatched. CDR3 length: 18 residues. Per germline, CDR1 MNHNS and CDR2 SASEGT. The CDR3 DNA reads TGTGCCAGCAGTGATATTATGACCGGGACAGTGAACACCGGGGAGCTGTTTTTT. Its protein product is CASSDIMTGTVNTGELFF.

This clonotype was counted only a few times. This chain links TRBV4-3 with TRBJ2-1, with D unresolved. Germline values: CDR1 LGHNA, CDR2 YSLEER. The length of the CDR3 is 14 residues. Trimming pared 0 bases from V and 7 bases from J, leaving 10 bases between. This chain's CDR3 is CASSQDTFSNEQFF. In nucleotides, the CDR3 is TGCGCCAGCAGCCAAGACACCTTTTCTAATGAGCAGTTCTTC.

The gene calls are TRBV4-1 and TRBJ1-5; D is undetermined. The CDR3 covers 14 residues. The germline V and J ends were trimmed by 1 base and 6 bases, with 10 bases remaining between them. CDR1 and CDR2 from the germline V gene are MGHRA and YSYEKL. For the CDR3, the DNA is TGCGCCAGCAGCCAAGGCGGGGAAAGTCAGCCCCAGCATTTT. Residues: CASSQGGESQPQHF.

A few counts support this clonotype. The V gene is TRBV4-1, the J gene TRBJ2-7; possibly TRBD1 or TRBD2 for D (6 bases each). Trimming removed 4 bases at V and 3 bases at J, with 16 bases between. CDR1 is MGHRA and CDR2 is YSYEKL in the germline V gene. The CDR3 extends over 15 amino acids. CDR3 nucleotides: TGCGCCAGCAGCCCCAGAGGGGGGCCCCTCTACGAGCAGTACGTC. It translates to CASSPRGGPLYEQYV.

The chain employs TRBV7-9 and TRBJ1-4; D uncertain. V was clipped by 1 base and J by 4 bases, with 7 bases between them. The CDR3 runs to 14 residues. Germline lookup yields CDR1 SEHNR and CDR2 FQNEAQ (reference sequence). The DNA for the CDR3 is TGTGCCAGCAGCTTAGTTCAACTTAATGAAAAACTGTTTTTT. This codes for CASSLVQLNEKLFF.

The table lists this clonotype with many counts. The rearrangement uses TRBV6-2 or TRBV6-3 and TRBJ2-7, with D possibly being TRBD2 (6 bases). Looked up from germline, CDR1 is MNHEY and CDR2 is SVGEGT. Trimming took off 6 bases at V and 2 bases at J, with 14 bases between the two ends. There are 14 residues in the CDR3. The CDR3 DNA sequence: TGTGCCAGCAGCCGACCTCGGGGGACCTACGAGCAGTACGTC. Its protein product is CASSRPRGTYEQYV.